One sample yielded the 5 T cell receptor beta chains listed below, sequenced in a study of regulatory T cells in long-lasting Graves disease. Specified time point: newly diagnosed GD, antithyroid drugs for less than 3 months. RNA isolated from PBMCs was used to make the TCR library. HTBI primers from iRepertoire and Arm-PCR of CDR3 regions yielded the TCR beta libraries. TCRdb processed the multiplex PCR reads anew with MiXCR; each CDR3 protein has one entry. Of about 530,000 distinct CDR3 sequences listed, about 16% are singletons. Separately, the same data were catalogued under a study of T cells in Graves' hyperthyroidism and ophthalmopathy.

Material: peripheral blood mononuclear cells (PBMCs), obtained at new diagnosis, from a patient treated with antithyroid drugs. The receptors were gathered from a woman aged 40 to 65 with Graves disease.

This chain's CDR3 is CASHLDSSITDTQYF. DNA for the CDR3: TGTGCCAGCCACCTCGACAGTTCGATTACAGATACGCAGTATTTT. The rearrangement links TRBV6-1 to TRBJ2-3; D possibly corresponds to TRBD1 (5 bases). Germline CDR1 is MNHNS and CDR2 is SASEGT. Trimming stripped 8 bases from V and 3 bases from J, with 18 bases between. The CDR3 covers 15 residues.

The V call is TRBV5-1, the J call TRBJ2-7, with 9 bases identical to TRBD1. The CDR3 has 18 amino acids. Trimming took 2 bases from V and 4 from J; bases not matched to a gene: 16. From germline, CDR1 is SGHRS and CDR2 YFSETQ. This chain's CDR3 is CASSFLIQPGQGQYEQYF. The CDR3, as DNA: TGCGCCAGCAGCTTCTTAATTCAGCCGGGACAGGGACAGTACGAGCAGTACTTC.

This clonotype was seen many times. The chain employs TRBV11-3 and TRBJ2-1, with D unclear. V lost 1 base, J lost 9 bases, and 7 bases lay in between. Germline CDR1 reads SGHNT; CDR2 reads YENEEA. CDR3 length equals 12 residues. This CDR3 reads CASSLVEAEQFF. CDR3 sequence (DNA): TGTGCCAGCAGCTTAGTTGAAGCTGAGCAGTTCTTC. Variable domain in full (rest from reference TRBV11-3 and TRBJ2-1): EAGVVQSPRYKIIEKKQPVAFWCNPISGHNTLYWYLQNLGQGPELLIRYENEEAVDDSQLPKDRFSAERLKGVDSTLKIQPAELGDSAVYLCASSLVEAEQFFGPGTRLTVL.

This clonotype was seen many times. CDR3 protein: CASRLGGIPFYGYTF. CDR3 sequence (DNA): TGCGCCAGCAGACTGGGAGGGATTCCTTTCTATGGCTACACCTTC. This chain joins TRBV5-1 and TRBJ1-2; D gene unclear. The CDR3 totals 15 residues. Trimming left V 5 bases short and J 4 bases short, with 18 bases between. CDR1 and CDR2 from the germline V gene are SGHRS and YFSETQ.

This clonotype came up a few times. The chain has TRBV4-2 and TRBJ2-1; TRBD2 aligns across 9 bases. This CDR3 has 16 residues. Looked up from germline, CDR1 is LGHNA and CDR2 is YNFKEQ. Trimming at V came to 0 bases and at J to 6 bases, leaving 6 bases not matched to a gene. Here the CDR3 reads CASSQDLAGRFNEQFF. Written as DNA, the CDR3 is TGTGCCAGCAGCCAAGATCTAGCGGGGAGGTTCAATGAGCAGTTCTTC.